The rows below give T cell receptor beta chains drawn from one sample of a study of radiotherapy plus CTLA-4 blockade in lung cancer. Sequenced by immunoSEQ multiplex PCR; TCRdb stores in-frame clones only, minus some. The sample contains around 80,000 clones, roughly four fifths of which appear only once. The material sequenced was peripheral blood, taken from a patient treated with radiotherapy plus ipilimumab. These receptors were taken from a human donor with non-small cell lung cancer who had stable disease on radiotherapy plus ipilimumab. CDR3s leave out the opening cysteine and the closing phenylalanine or tryptophan.

cdr3_aa: ASSEGQGIPETQY; j_call: TRBJ2-5; v_call: TRBV2
cdr3_aa: ASSPGVGLPYYNEQF; j_call: TRBJ2-1; v_call: TRBV18
cdr3_aa: ASREGYNQPQH; j_call: TRBJ1-5; v_call: TRBV10-1
cdr3_aa: ASSPDRGISGNTIY; j_call: TRBJ1-3; v_call: TRBV5-1
cdr3_aa: ASSLTSGADTQY; j_call: TRBJ2-3; v_call: TRBV11-2
cdr3_aa: ASSPTQQETQY; j_call: TRBJ2-5; v_call: TRBV18
cdr3_aa: ASSLMTGGNEKLF; j_call: TRBJ1-4; v_call: TRBV7-9
cdr3_aa: ATRKVGGQETQY; j_call: TRBJ2-5; v_call: TRBV10-3
cdr3_aa: ASSDQGRTEAF; j_call: TRBJ1-1; v_call: TRBV25-1
cdr3_aa: ASSESIKSNTEAF; j_call: TRBJ1-1; v_call: TRBV6-4
cdr3_aa: ASSPDRGRTKNIQY; j_call: TRBJ2-4; v_call: TRBV18
cdr3_aa: SVDRQGEGYGYT; j_call: TRBJ1-2; v_call: TRBV29-1
cdr3_aa: ASSPEVSNEKLF; j_call: TRBJ1-4; v_call: TRBV18
cdr3_aa: AWSTGPGTPLH; j_call: TRBJ1-6; v_call: TRBV30
cdr3_aa: ASSQEAGGYEQY; j_call: TRBJ2-7; v_call: TRBV4-1
cdr3_aa: ASKDYNEQF; j_call: TRBJ2-1; v_call: TRBV19
cdr3_aa: ASSYDWYTGELF; j_call: TRBJ2-2; v_call: TRBV6-5
cdr3_aa: ASSLGGPAKTYTDTQY; j_call: TRBJ2-3; v_call: TRBV5-1
cdr3_aa: ASSIDRDRGYGYT; j_call: TRBJ1-2; v_call: TRBV19
cdr3_aa: ASTGTSGQGVTQY; j_call: TRBJ2-3; v_call: TRBV11-2
cdr3_aa: ASSGQGIGEQF; j_call: TRBJ2-1; v_call: TRBV25-1
cdr3_aa: ASSQVSGQEDNEQF; j_call: TRBJ2-1; v_call: TRBV4-2
cdr3_aa: ASGSLGGPPDTQY; j_call: TRBJ2-3; v_call: TRBV6-6
cdr3_aa: ASKRGGELF; j_call: TRBJ2-2; v_call: TRBV6-6
cdr3_aa: ASSFEDRGANYGYT; j_call: TRBJ1-2; v_call: TRBV5-1
cdr3_aa: ASSASGGRYGYT; j_call: TRBJ1-2; v_call: TRBV9
cdr3_aa: ASSLNGAFDGYT; j_call: TRBJ1-2; v_call: TRBV28
cdr3_aa: ASSLNPPSWASGQKQY; j_call: TRBJ2-3; v_call: TRBV7-3
cdr3_aa: ASSLWTSGSNEQF; j_call: TRBJ2-1; v_call: TRBV7-9
cdr3_aa: ASSRGTKETQY; j_call: TRBJ2-5; v_call: TRBV6-5
cdr3_aa: ASSPLGPGGYEQY; j_call: TRBJ2-7; v_call: TRBV19
cdr3_aa: ASSTSYRDPQGGTEAF; j_call: TRBJ1-1; v_call: TRBV19
cdr3_aa: ASSVKVPQPQH; j_call: TRBJ1-5; v_call: TRBV2
cdr3_aa: ASSSVAYAREQY; j_call: TRBJ2-7; v_call: TRBV28
cdr3_aa: ASSLGTGGFNQPQH; j_call: TRBJ1-5; v_call: TRBV7-9
cdr3_aa: ASSLVASGREQY; j_call: TRBJ2-7; v_call: TRBV5-1
cdr3_aa: ASSLVGGSGRTGELF; j_call: TRBJ2-2; v_call: TRBV5-1
cdr3_aa: ASSLRGPYEQY; j_call: TRBJ2-7; v_call: TRBV28
cdr3_aa: ASRLAGGPVEQF; j_call: TRBJ2-1; v_call: TRBV5-1
cdr3_aa: ASSEEYMPSYEQY; j_call: TRBJ2-7; v_call: TRBV6-1
cdr3_aa: SVEPTGALTQY; j_call: TRBJ2-5; v_call: TRBV29-1
cdr3_aa: ASTRGAGELF; j_call: TRBJ2-2; v_call: TRBV6-6
cdr3_aa: ASSTGGTSGRRTDTQY; j_call: TRBJ2-3; v_call: TRBV11-3
cdr3_aa: ASSGLREQY; j_call: TRBJ2-7; v_call: TRBV28
cdr3_aa: ASSMLSGGGISTDTQY; j_call: TRBJ2-3; v_call: TRBV19
cdr3_aa: ASSSLGEDYSNQPQH; j_call: TRBJ1-5; v_call: TRBV19
cdr3_aa: ASSLVGRTNYGYT; j_call: TRBJ1-2; v_call: TRBV5-4
cdr3_aa: AWSLRGGAREQF; j_call: TRBJ2-1; v_call: TRBV30
cdr3_aa: ASSLAGDTGELF; j_call: TRBJ2-2; v_call: TRBV13
cdr3_aa: ASSLTRGLAGGEQF; j_call: TRBJ2-1; v_call: TRBV5-4
cdr3_aa: ASSWLGGGEQY; j_call: TRBJ2-7; v_call: TRBV11-3
cdr3_aa: ASSLNPGFFEQY; j_call: TRBJ2-7; v_call: TRBV5-1
cdr3_aa: ASSWTGLNQPQH; j_call: TRBJ1-5; v_call: TRBV6-1
cdr3_aa: ASSPAGQLYEQY; j_call: TRBJ2-7; v_call: TRBV7-7
cdr3_aa: ASSHVQGAAGELF; j_call: TRBJ2-2; v_call: TRBV11-1
cdr3_aa: ASSLQGTHQPQH; j_call: TRBJ1-5; v_call: TRBV27
cdr3_aa: ASTLAGAGDTQY; j_call: TRBJ2-3; v_call: TRBV6-1
cdr3_aa: ASSPASGGAAGYEQY; j_call: TRBJ2-7; v_call: TRBV18
cdr3_aa: ASRGGAGANVLT; j_call: TRBJ2-6; v_call: TRBV5-1
cdr3_aa: AWTAVRGTNEKLF; j_call: TRBJ1-4; v_call: TRBV30